These 5 T cell receptor beta chains came from one sample sequenced in a study of OX40 agonist ivuxolimab in advanced cancers. Clones were sequenced by immunoSEQ multiplex PCR, and TCRdb holds only the in-frame ones, with some missing. This repertoire shows approximately 81,000 clones, approximately 90% found once; its top ten account for more than 0.45%. Sample: CD4+ or CD8+ T cells sorted from blood, taken in a trial of the OX40 agonist ivuxolimab. These receptors were collected from an adult with an advanced solid tumor such as melanoma, head and neck, liver or kidney cancer.

This chain joins TRBV6-6 and TRBJ2-5, with 7 bases matching TRBD2. Trimming removed 0 bases from V and 5 bases from J; junction bases left unmatched: 3. The CDR3 spans 14 residues. The germline V gene has CDR1 MNHNY and CDR2 SVGAGI (reference sequence). The CDR3 is CASSYSSGGETQYF. DNA for the CDR3: TGTGCCAGCAGTTACTCGTCCGGGGGGGAGACCCAGTACTTC.

The chain is built from TRBV7-2 and TRBJ2-5; D is unresolved. In germline, CDR1 is SGHTA, CDR2 FQGNSA. Between the trimmed V and J ends, which lost 1 base and 4 bases, there was a span of 10 bases. The CDR3 extends over 14 amino acids. This CDR3 is CASSLDRRPETQYF. In nucleotides, the CDR3 is TGTGCCAGCAGCTTAGATCGTCGGCCAGAGACCCAGTACTTC.

The V gene is TRBV9, the J gene TRBJ2-2; 7 nucleotides align to TRBD1. V lost 0 bases and J lost 2; bases outside the gene matches: 7. The CDR3 loop spans 17 amino acids. Germline V gene sequence: CDR1 SGDLS, CDR2 YYNGEE. Here the CDR3 reads CASSVAGQILNTGELFF. The CDR3 nucleotides read TGTGCCAGCAGCGTAGCGGGACAGATCTTAAACACCGGGGAGCTGTTTTTT.

This clone was observed a handful of times. Here the CDR3 DNA reads TGTGCCAGCAGATTAGATCTGGGGGTGGAGACCCAGTACTTC. Encoded protein: CASRLDLGVETQYF. The chain links TRBV5-5 to TRBJ2-5; the D gene could be TRBD1 or TRBD2 (5 bases each). This CDR3 region has 14 residues. Trimming left V 5 bases short and J 5 bases short, with 16 bases between. CDR1 SGHKS and CDR2 YYEKEE come from the germline V gene (reference sequence).

The CDR3 here is CASSPSRDSPLHF. CDR3 nucleotide sequence: TGTGCCAGCAGCCCCTCCAGGGATTCACCCCTCCACTTT. The J gene is TRBJ1-6, the V gene TRBV4-2, with a tentative D call TRBD1 (5 bases). Trimming stripped 4 bases from V and 8 bases from J, with 9 bases between. The CDR3 is 13 residues long. Per the germline V gene, CDR1 is LGHNA and CDR2 is YNFKEQ.